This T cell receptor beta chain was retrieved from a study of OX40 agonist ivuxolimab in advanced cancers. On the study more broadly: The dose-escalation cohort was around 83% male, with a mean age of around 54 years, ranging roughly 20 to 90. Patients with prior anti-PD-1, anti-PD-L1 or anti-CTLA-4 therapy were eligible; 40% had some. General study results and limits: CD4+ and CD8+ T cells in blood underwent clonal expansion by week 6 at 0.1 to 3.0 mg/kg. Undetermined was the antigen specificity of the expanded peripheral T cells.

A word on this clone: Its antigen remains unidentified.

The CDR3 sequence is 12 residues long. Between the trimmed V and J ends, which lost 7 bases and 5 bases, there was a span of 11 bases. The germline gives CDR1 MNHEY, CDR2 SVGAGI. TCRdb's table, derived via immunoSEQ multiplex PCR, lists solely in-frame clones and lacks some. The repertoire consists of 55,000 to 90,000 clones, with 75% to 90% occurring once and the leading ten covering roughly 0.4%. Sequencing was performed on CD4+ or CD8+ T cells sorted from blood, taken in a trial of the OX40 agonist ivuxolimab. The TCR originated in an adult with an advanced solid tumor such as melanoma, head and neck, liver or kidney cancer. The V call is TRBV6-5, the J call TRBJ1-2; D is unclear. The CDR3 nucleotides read TGTGCCAGCATGTCACAGACATATGGCTACACCTTC. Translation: CASMSQTYGYTF.